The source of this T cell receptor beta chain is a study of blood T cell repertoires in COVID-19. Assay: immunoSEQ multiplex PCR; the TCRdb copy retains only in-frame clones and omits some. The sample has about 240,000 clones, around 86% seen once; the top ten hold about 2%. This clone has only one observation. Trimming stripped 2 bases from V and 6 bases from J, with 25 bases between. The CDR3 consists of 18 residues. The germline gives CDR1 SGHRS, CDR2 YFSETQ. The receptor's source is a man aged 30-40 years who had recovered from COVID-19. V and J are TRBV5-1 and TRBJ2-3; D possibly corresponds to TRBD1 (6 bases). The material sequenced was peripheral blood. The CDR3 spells CASSFGQGGASARDTQYF. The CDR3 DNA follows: TGCGCCAGCAGCTTCGGACAAGGGGGAGCCTCCGCGAGGGATACGCAGTATTTT.